The clone carrying this TCR beta chain was observed many times. The antigen is unknown. This sample stems from a study of neurological immune-mediated disorders. With 0 bases removed from V and 2 bases from J, the gap between germline ends came to 25 bases. The CDR3 contains 20 residues. In germline, CDR1 is LGHNA, CDR2 YNFKEQ. Time point in this sample: longitudinal time-point 1 (baseline). The unsorted libraries originated from 2 million PBMCs kept at -80 C. 5'RACE with 10-nucleotide random UMIs generated the cDNA. TCRdb itself ran the 5' RACE reads through MiXCR, one entry per CDR3 protein. The repertoire has 60,000 to 90,000 distinct CDR3 sequences, about a tenth of them found once; the top ten carry 9.5% to 10%. Study-level points and caveats: The study found no CDR3 amino acid sequences shared by expanded clones across subjects, suggesting private repertoires in all groups.

The sequencing sample was made of PBMCs. The rearrangement uses TRBV4-2 and TRBJ1-2; unclear D gene. This clonotype was sampled from a man younger than 45 in good health. The DNA for the CDR3 is TGTGCCAGCAGCCAAGAAAAAGATCCCAGGCTCTTATCCTCCAACTATGGCTACACCTTC. Amino acid sequence: CASSQEKDPRLLSSNYGYTF.